This T cell receptor (beta chain) came from a study of shared clonotypes between healthy human individuals. Study summary: Donors were a couple of women and a few men aged 18 to 49. The study used three CD4 naive, three CD4 memory, two CD8 naive and one CD8 memory plate per donor. Overall study results and limits: Donor scarcity curtailed the genetic and exposure-history diversity represented herein.

The CDR3 runs to 14 residues. Germline V gene lookup returns CDR1 MDHEN and CDR2 SYDVKM. Trimming pared 5 bases from V and 6 bases from J, leaving 13 bases between. Assay: immunoSEQ multiplex PCR; the TCRdb copy retains only in-frame clones and omits some. The repertoire has around 1,100,000 clones, 60% to 80% of them found once; the top ten carry 0.89%. This clone showed up many times. Its antigen is as yet unknown. The gene calls are TRBV28 and TRBJ2-2, with D perhaps matching TRBD2 (6 bases). The origin of this receptor is a young man in good health. Some clones in this sample may be carry-over from other donors' samples. Sequenced material: memory CD4+ T cells from PBMCs. Subset denoted: CD45RA-negative fraction. CDR3 region: CASSQQPGAGELFF. As DNA, the CDR3 is TGTGCCAGCAGTCAACAACCGGGGGCCGGGGAGCTGTTTTTT.